This note documents a single T cell receptor beta chain sequence. The antigen remains undetermined. Naive CD8 isolation took CD45RO-negative cells positively selected for CCR7 and excluded terminally differentiated effector memory CD45RA+ cells. All the donors were Caucasian adults who lived in Nashville, Tennessee. The data were taken from a study of shared clonotypes between healthy human individuals. The overall study: Per donor, three plates held CD4 naive cells, three held CD4 memory, two held CD8 naive and one held CD8 memory.

Assay execution took place at the deep level. Sequencing used immunoSEQ multiplex PCR; TCRdb keeps in-frame clones, though not all of them. The sample has about 870,000 clones; approximately 92% are singletons. V shed 4 bases and J shed 0 bases, with 15 bases lying between them. Germline V gene data show CDR1 as SGDLS and CDR2 as YYNGEE. The CDR3 runs to 16 residues. Study results and limitations: Generation probabilities were higher for clonotypes shared across all four sorted-subset donors than for unshared ones.

The chain links TRBV9 to TRBJ2-3, with a weak D call TRBD1 (5 bases). Material: naive CD8+ T cells sorted from blood. The clonotype comes from a man between 25 and 39 years old in good health. The DNA for the CDR3 is TGTGCCAGCAGCCCCCCAGGTGGGGCTAGCACAGATACGCAGTATTTT. Its protein is CASSPPGGASTDTQYF.